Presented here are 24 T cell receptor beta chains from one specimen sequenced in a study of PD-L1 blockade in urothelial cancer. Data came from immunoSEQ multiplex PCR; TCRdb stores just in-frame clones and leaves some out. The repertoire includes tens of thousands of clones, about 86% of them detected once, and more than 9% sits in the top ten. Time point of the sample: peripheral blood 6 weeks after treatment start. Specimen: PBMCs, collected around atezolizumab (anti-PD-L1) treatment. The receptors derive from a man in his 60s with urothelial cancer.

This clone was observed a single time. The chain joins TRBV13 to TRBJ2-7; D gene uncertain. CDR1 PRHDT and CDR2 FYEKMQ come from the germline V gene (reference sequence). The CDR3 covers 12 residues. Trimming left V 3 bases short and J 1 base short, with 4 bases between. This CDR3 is CASSFGSYEQYF. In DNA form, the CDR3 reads TGTGCCAGCAGCTTCGGGTCCTACGAGCAGTACTTC.

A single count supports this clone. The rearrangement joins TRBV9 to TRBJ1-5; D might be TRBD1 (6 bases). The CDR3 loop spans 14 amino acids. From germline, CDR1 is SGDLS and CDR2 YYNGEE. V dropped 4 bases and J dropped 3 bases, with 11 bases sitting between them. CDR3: CASSPGQSNQPQHF. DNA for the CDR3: TGTGCCAGCAGCCCCGGACAGTCCAATCAGCCCCAGCATTTT.

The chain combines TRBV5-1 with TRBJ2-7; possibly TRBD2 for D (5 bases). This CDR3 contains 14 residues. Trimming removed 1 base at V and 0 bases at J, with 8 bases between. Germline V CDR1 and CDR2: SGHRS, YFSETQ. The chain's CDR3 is CASSLTGSSYEQYF. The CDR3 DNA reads TGCGCCAGCAGCTTGACGGGGAGCTCCTACGAGCAGTACTTC.

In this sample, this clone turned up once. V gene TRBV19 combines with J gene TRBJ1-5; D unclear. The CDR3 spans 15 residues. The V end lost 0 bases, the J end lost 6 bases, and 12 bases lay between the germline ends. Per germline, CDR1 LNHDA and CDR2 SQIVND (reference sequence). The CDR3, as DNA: TGTGCCAGTAGTATAGACAGAACACGGGGTCAGCCCCAGCATTTT. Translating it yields CASSIDRTRGQPQHF.

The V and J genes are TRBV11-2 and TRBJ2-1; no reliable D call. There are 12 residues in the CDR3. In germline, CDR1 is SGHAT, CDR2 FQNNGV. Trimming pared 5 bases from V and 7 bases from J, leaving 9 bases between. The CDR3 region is CASSRDRNEQFF. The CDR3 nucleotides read TGTGCCAGCAGCCGCGATAGAAATGAGCAGTTCTTC.

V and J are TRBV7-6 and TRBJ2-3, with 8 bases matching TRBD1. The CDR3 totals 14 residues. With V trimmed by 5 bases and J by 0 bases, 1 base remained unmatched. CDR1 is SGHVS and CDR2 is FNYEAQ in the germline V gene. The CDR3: CASSRQGSTDTQYF. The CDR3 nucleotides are TGTGCCAGCAGCCGACAGGGGAGCACAGATACGCAGTATTTT.

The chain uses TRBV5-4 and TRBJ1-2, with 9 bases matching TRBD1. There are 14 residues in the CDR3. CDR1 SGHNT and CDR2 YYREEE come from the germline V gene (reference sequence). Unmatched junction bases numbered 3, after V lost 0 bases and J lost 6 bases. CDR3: CASSLEGTGHGYTF. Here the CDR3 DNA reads TGTGCCAGCAGCTTGGAAGGGACAGGGCATGGCTACACCTTC.

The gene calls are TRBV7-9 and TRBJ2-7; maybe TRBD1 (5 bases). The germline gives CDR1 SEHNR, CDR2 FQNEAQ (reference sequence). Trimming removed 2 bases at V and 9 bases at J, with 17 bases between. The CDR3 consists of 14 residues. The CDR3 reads CASSLSPDTAGQYF. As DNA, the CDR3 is TGTGCCAGCAGCTTAAGCCCGGACACCGCAGGGCAGTACTTC.

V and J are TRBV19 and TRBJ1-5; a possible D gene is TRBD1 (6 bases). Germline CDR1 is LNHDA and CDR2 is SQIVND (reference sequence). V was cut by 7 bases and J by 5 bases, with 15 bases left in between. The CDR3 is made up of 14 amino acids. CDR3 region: CASTARGGHQPQHF. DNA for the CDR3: TGTGCCAGTACCGCGCGGGGGGGGCATCAGCCCCAGCATTTT.

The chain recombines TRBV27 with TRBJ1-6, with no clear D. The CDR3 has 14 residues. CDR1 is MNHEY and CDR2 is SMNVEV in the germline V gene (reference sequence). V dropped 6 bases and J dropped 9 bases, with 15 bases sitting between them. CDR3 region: CASSPGRRGSPLHF. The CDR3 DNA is TGTGCCAGCAGCCCGGGCAGACGGGGTTCACCCCTCCACTTT.

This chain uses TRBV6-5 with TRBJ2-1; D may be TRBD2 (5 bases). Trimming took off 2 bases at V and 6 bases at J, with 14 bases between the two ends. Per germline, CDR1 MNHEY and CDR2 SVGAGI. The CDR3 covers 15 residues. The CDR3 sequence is CASSYIQDFTNEQFF. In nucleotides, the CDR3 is TGTGCCAGCAGTTACATTCAGGACTTCACCAATGAGCAGTTCTTC.

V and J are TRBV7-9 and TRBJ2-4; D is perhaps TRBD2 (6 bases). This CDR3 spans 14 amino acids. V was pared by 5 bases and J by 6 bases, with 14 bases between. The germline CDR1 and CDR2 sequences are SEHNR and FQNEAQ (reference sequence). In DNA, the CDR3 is TGTGCCAGCAGCCCGACCCTCGGGGGAAACATTCAGTACTTC. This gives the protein CASSPTLGGNIQYF.

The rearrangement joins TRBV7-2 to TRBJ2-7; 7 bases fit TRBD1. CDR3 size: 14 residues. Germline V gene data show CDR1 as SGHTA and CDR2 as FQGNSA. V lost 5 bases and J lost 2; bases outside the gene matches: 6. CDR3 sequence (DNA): TGTGCCAGCAGCCTAGGGGGCCCTCCCTACGAGCAGTACTTC. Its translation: CASSLGGPPYEQYF. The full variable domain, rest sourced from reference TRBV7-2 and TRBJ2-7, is GAGVSQSPSNKVTEKGKDVELRCDPISGHTALYWYRQSLGQGLEFLIYFQGNSAPDKSGLPSDRFSAERTGGSVSTLTIQRTQQEDSAVYLCASSLGGPPYEQYFGPGTRLTVT.

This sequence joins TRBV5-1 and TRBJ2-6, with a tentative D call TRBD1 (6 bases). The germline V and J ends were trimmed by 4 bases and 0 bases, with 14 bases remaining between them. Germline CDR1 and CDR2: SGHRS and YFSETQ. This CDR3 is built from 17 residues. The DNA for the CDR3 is TGCGCCAGCAGCACAGACAGGCCCAGCTCTGGGGCCAACGTCCTGACTTTC. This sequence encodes CASSTDRPSSGANVLTF. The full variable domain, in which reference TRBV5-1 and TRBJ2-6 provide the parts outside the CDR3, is KAGVTQTPRYLIKTRGQQVTLSCSPISGHRSVSWYQQTPGQGLQFLFEYFSETQRNKGNFPGRFSGRQFSNSRSEMNVSTLELGDSALYLCASSTDRPSSGANVLTFGAGSRLTVL.

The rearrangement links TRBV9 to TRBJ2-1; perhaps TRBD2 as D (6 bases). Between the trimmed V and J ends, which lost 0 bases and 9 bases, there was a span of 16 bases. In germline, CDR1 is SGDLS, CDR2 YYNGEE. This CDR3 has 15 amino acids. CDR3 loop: CASSVGRAGSGEQFF. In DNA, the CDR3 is TGTGCCAGCAGCGTAGGTAGGGCGGGGTCGGGTGAGCAGTTCTTC.

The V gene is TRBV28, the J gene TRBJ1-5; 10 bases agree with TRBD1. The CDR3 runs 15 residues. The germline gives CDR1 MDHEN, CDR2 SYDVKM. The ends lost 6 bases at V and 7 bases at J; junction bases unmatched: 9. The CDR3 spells CASRSGTGDIQPQHF. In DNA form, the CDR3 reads TGTGCCAGCAGGTCCGGGACAGGGGATATCCAGCCCCAGCATTTT.

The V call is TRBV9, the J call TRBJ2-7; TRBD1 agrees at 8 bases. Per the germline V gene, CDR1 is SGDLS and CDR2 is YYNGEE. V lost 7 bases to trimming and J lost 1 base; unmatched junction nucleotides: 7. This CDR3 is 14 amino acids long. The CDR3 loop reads CASGIGQGSYEQYF. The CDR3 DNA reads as TGTGCCAGCGGCATTGGACAGGGATCCTACGAGCAGTACTTC.

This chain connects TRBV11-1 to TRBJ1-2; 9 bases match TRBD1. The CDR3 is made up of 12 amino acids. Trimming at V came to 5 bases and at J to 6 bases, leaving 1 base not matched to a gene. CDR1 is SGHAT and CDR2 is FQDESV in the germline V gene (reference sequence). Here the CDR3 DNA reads TGTGCCAGCAGCCGACAGGGGGATGGCTACACCTTC. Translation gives CASSRQGDGYTF.

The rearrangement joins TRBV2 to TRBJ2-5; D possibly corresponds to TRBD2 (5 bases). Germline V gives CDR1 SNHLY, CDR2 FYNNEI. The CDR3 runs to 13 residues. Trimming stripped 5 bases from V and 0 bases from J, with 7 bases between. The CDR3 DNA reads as TGTGCCAGCAGTTCGGGGTACCAAGAGACCCAGTACTTC. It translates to CASSSGYQETQYF. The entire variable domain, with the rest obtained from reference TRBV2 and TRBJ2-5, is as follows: EPEVTQTPSHQVTQMGQEVILRCVPISNHLYFYWYRQILGQKVEFLVSFYNNEISEKSEIFDDQFSVERPDGSNFTLKIRSTKLEDSAMYFCASSSGYQETQYFGPGTRLLVL.

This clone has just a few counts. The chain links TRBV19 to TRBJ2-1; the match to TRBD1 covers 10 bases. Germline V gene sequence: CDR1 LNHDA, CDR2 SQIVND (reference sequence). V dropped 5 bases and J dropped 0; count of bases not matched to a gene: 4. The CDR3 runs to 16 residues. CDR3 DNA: TGTGCCAGTAGTGGAAGGACAGGGGGCTCCTACAATGAGCAGTTCTTC. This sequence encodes CASSGRTGGSYNEQFF.

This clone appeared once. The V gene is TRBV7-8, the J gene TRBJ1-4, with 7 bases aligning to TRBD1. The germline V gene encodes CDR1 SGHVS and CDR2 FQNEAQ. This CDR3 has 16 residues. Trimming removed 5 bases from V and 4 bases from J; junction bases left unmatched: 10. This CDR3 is CASSPLHRGVNEKLFF. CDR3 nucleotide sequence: TGTGCCAGCAGCCCGTTGCACAGGGGCGTTAATGAAAAACTGTTTTTT.

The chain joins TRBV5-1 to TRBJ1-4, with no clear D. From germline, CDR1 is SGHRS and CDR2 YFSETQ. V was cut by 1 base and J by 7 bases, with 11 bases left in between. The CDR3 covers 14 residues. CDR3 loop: CASSLPEETEKLFF. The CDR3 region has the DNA TGCGCCAGCAGCTTGCCCGAGGAGACTGAAAAACTGTTTTTT. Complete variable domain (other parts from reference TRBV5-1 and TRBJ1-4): KAGVTQTPRYLIKTRGQQVTLSCSPISGHRSVSWYQQTPGQGLQFLFEYFSETQRNKGNFPGRFSGRQFSNSRSEMNVSTLELGDSALYLCASSLPEETEKLFFGSGTQLSVL.

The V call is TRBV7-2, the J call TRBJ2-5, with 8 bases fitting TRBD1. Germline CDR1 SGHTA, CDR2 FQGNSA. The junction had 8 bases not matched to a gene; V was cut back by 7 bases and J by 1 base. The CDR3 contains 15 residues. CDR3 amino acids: CASIGRGLVQETQYF. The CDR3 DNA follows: TGTGCCAGCATCGGCAGGGGGCTTGTCCAAGAGACCCAGTACTTC.

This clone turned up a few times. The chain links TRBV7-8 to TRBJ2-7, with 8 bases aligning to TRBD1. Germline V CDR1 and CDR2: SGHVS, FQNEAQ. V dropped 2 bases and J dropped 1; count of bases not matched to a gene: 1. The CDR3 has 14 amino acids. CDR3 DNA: TGTGCCAGCAGCTTACGGGACAGGTCCTACGAGCAGTACTTC. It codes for CASSLRDRSYEQYF.